Listed below are T cell receptor beta chains from one sample, sequenced in a study of T cells in Graves' hyperthyroidism and ophthalmopathy. One entry per CDR3 protein results from TCRdb running MiXCR on the multiplex PCR reads. Of roughly 380,000 distinct CDR3 sequences in the sample, approximately 15% were seen once. Material: blood. These receptors came from a man in his thirties or forties with Graves' hyperthyroidism that later progressed to Graves' ophthalmopathy. CDR3s include the opening cysteine and the closing phenylalanine or tryptophan. The D gene is left open where the match is weak. The size of a clone is reported for some rows only, either as once, few or many, or as a class for expanded clones.

>TRBJ2-7|many|TRBD1|TRBV18
CASSPVAGGAYEQYF
TGTGCCAGCTCACCAGTAGCAGGGGGCGCGTACGAGCAGTACTTC
>TRBJ2-2|.|TRBD1|TRBV3-1
CASSLTGVTGELFF
TGTGCCAGCAGTCTTACAGGGGTCACCGGGGAGCTGTTTTTT
>TRBJ2-5|few|.|TRBV18
CASSPRLVQETQYF
TGTGCCAGCTCACCCCGACTAGTACAAGAGACCCAGTACTTC
>TRBJ2-5|few|.|TRBV5-6
CASRRRLETQYF
TGTGCCAGCAGGAGGAGGCTAGAGACCCAGTACTTC
>TRBJ2-3|.|.|TRBV5-1
CASSPTHTDTQYF
TGCGCCAGCAGTCCCACCCACACAGATACGCAGTATTTT
>TRBJ2-7|few|.|TRBV5-8
CASTLDRGRGGEQYF
TGTGCCAGCACCCTAGACCGCGGCAGGGGAGGCGAGCAGTACTTC
>TRBJ2-2|few|TRBD1|TRBV24-1
CATSDLQGVTGELFF
TGTGCCACCAGTGATCTCCAGGGGGTCACCGGGGAGCTGTTTTTT
>TRBJ2-7|many|.|TRBV7-2
CAQGSPYEQYF
TGTGCCCAGGGCAGCCCCTACGAGCAGTACTTC
>TRBJ1-1|.|.|TRBV20-1
CSASGVEGWGTEAFF
TGCAGTGCTTCGGGTGTTGAGGGATGGGGGACTGAAGCTTTCTTT
>TRBJ2-6|few|.|TRBV11-2
CASSLAGVAGANVLTF
TGTGCCAGCAGCTTAGCCGGGGTTGCTGGGGCCAACGTCCTGACTTTC
>TRBJ1-1|few|.|TRBV7-9
CASSLLVGYTEAFF
TGTGCCAGCAGCTTATTAGTGGGCTACACTGAAGCTTTCTTT
>TRBJ1-2|once|.|TRBV4-1
CASSQDGLSGYYTF
TGCGCCAGCAGCCAAGACGGGCTAAGTGGCTACTACACCTTC
>TRBJ1-4|.|TRBD1|TRBV4-2
CASSPPRGQGVEKLFF
TGTGCCAGCAGCCCTCCGAGGGGGCAGGGTGTGGAAAAACTGTTTTTT
>TRBJ1-5|many|.|TRBV7-9
CASSFGDSNQPQHF
TGTGCCAGCAGCTTCGGGGATAGCAATCAGCCCCAGCATTTT
>TRBJ1-2|many|.|TRBV12-3/TRBV12-4
CASSPGRGFNYGYTF
TGTGCCAGCAGCCCCGGGAGGGGATTTAACTATGGCTACACCTTC
>TRBJ2-3|many|.|TRBV20-1
CSVTLRTGARYF
TGCAGTGTTACCCTCCGGACGGGGGCGCGGTATTTT
>TRBJ2-7|few|TRBD1|TRBV7-6
CASSLVQGVHEQYF
TGTGCCAGCAGCTTAGTACAGGGGGTGCACGAGCAGTACTTC
>TRBJ2-7|many|TRBD2|TRBV5-1
CASSFGQGTRVDEQYF
TGCGCCAGCAGCTTCGGCCAGGGGACTAGGGTGGACGAGCAGTACTTC
>TRBJ2-7|few|.|TRBV5-1
CASTWDGESYYEQYF
TGCGCCAGCACCTGGGACGGGGAGTCCTACTACGAGCAGTACTTC
>TRBJ2-7|many|.|TRBV12-3/TRBV12-4
CASSYGQSGRWEQYF
TGTGCCAGCAGTTACGGACAATCAGGCCGGTGGGAGCAGTACTTC
>TRBJ2-2|many|.|TRBV6-1
CASSVASNTGELFF
TGTGCCAGCAGTGTGGCTTCGAACACCGGGGAGCTGTTTTTT
>TRBJ1-2|.|.|TRBV13
CASSRWTEGGYTF
TGTGCCAGCAGCCGGTGGACAGAAGGTGGCTACACCTTC
>TRBJ2-6|.|TRBD2|TRBV11-3
CASTKLAGLLPGANVLTF
TGTGCCAGCACCAAACTAGCGGGGCTCCTCCCCGGGGCCAACGTCCTGACTTTC
>TRBJ1-1|few|.|TRBV7-9
CASSYSDRPFF
TGTGCCAGCAGTTACTCAGATCGTCCTTTCTTT
>TRBJ1-5|many|.|TRBV10-3
CAISGGAGGNQPQHF
TGTGCCATCAGCGGGGGGGCAGGGGGCAATCAGCCCCAGCATTTT
>TRBJ1-5|few|.|TRBV30
CAWRRGGNQPQHF
TGTGCCTGGAGGCGAGGGGGCAATCAGCCCCAGCATTTT
>TRBJ1-3|.|.|TRBV11-3
CASSSTGNSGNTIYF
TGTGCCAGCAGTTCAACAGGGAACTCTGGAAACACCATATATTTT
>TRBJ1-6|.|TRBD1|TRBV30
CALRTGRTYNSPLHF
TGTGCACTCCGGACAGGGCGAACCTATAATTCACCCCTCCACTTT
>TRBJ1-2|.|.|TRBV5-4
CASSFLERGLYGYTF
.
>TRBJ2-5|.|TRBD2|TRBV5-1
CASSETSGMTETQYF
TGCGCCAGCAGCGAGACTAGCGGGATGACAGAGACCCAGTACTTC
>TRBJ2-1|many|TRBD2|TRBV7-2
CASRQSGGAYNEQFF
TGTGCCAGCAGACAAAGCGGGGGGGCCTACAATGAGCAGTTCTTC
>TRBJ1-5|many|.|TRBV7-3
CASSLSPTGCGSNQPQHF
TGTGCCAGCAGCTTATCCCCGACAGGTTGCGGTAGCAATCAGCCCCAGCATTTT
>TRBJ2-6|few|.|TRBV9
CASSVVSGANVLTF
TGTGCCAGCAGCGTAGTCTCTGGGGCCAACGTCCTGACTTTC
>TRBJ2-5|many|.|TRBV5-6
CASSRGAFETQYF
TGTGCCAGCAGCCGGGGGGCCTTTGAGACCCAGTACTTC
>TRBJ2-7|many|TRBD1|TRBV28
CASSFGQELYEQYF
TGTGCCAGCAGTTTCGGACAGGAGTTGTACGAGCAGTACTTC
>TRBJ2-1|few|.|TRBV7-3
CASSPGAGSYNEQFF
TGTGCCAGCAGCCCCGGTGCGGGATCCTACAATGAGCAGTTCTTC
>TRBJ1-1|.|.|TRBV30
CAWSVGVMNTEAFF
TGTGCCTGGAGTGTGGGGGTCATGAACACTGAAGCTTTCTTT
>TRBJ2-1|few|TRBD2|TRBV3-1
CASSPKERGREHNEQFF
TGTGCCAGCAGCCCGAAGGAGCGGGGGAGGGAACACAATGAGCAGTTCTTC
>TRBJ1-6|.|TRBD1|TRBV28
CASSLNWDRDNSPLHF
TGTGCCAGCAGTTTAAATTGGGACAGGGATAATTCACCCCTCCACTTT
>TRBJ1-2|.|TRBD1|TRBV12-3/TRBV12-4
CASRTKGGRGTAGYTF
TGTGCCAGCAGAACCAAGGGCGGCAGGGGGACGGCTGGCTACACCTTC
>TRBJ2-1|many|TRBD2|TRBV20-1
CSARDRAGVGNEQFF
TGCAGTGCTAGAGATAGGGCGGGGGTGGGGAATGAGCAGTTCTTC
>TRBJ1-2|.|.|TRBV11-3
CASSEPGVGYTF
TGTGCCAGCAGCGAACCCGGGGTGGGCTACACCTTC
>TRBJ1-1|many|TRBD1|TRBV7-6
CASSLMGTGNTEAFF
TGTGCCAGCAGCTTAATGGGGACAGGGAACACTGAAGCTTTCTTT
>TRBJ1-2|many|TRBD1|TRBV11-3
CASSYQTGVDYGYTF
TGTGCCAGCAGCTACCAGACAGGGGTTGACTATGGCTACACCTTC
>TRBJ1-2|once|.|TRBV29-1
CSVEDVRGDNYGYTF
TGCAGCGTTGAAGATGTTCGGGGAGATAACTATGGCTACACCTTC
>TRBJ2-7|many|TRBD1|TRBV7-8
CASSSRLYRGQGLRPYEQYF
TGTGCCAGCAGCTCTAGACTCTACAGGGGGCAAGGACTAAGACCTTACGAGCAGTACTTC
>TRBJ2-4|.|.|TRBV7-9
CASSLNVGARYSNIQYF
TGTGCCAGCAGCTTAAATGTTGGGGCGAGGTACTCAAACATTCAGTACTTC
>TRBJ2-3|few|TRBD2|TRBV3-1
CASSQPGLAGGSTDTQYF
TGTGCCAGCAGCCAACCGGGACTAGCGGGGGGGAGCACAGATACGCAGTATTTT
>TRBJ1-5|.|.|TRBV4-1
CASSQEAMDRNQPQHF
TGCGCCAGCAGCCAAGAAGCCATGGACAGAAATCAGCCCCAGCATTTT
>TRBJ1-2|few|TRBD1|TRBV11-1
CASSRQGDSYGYTF
TGTGCCAGCAGCAGACAGGGGGATAGCTATGGCTACACCTTC
>TRBJ1-6|many|.|TRBV5-6
CASSFRVSPLHF
TGTGCCAGCAGCTTCAGGGTGTCACCCCTCCACTTT
>TRBJ1-1|many|.|TRBV11-2
CASSFTGLGEAFF
TGTGCCAGCAGCTTTACGGGATTGGGTGAAGCTTTCTTT
>TRBJ2-7|many|TRBD2|TRBV11-3
CASSSVKRGSYEQYF
TGTGCCAGCAGCTCTGTTAAGCGGGGGAGCTACGAGCAGTACTTC
>TRBJ1-6|.|.|TRBV27
CASRPALNSPLHF
TGTGCCAGCAGACCAGCTCTTAATTCACCCCTCCACTTT
>TRBJ2-7|.|TRBD2|TRBV12-3/TRBV12-4
CASSLGRTSPRKTYEQYF
TGTGCCAGCAGTTTAGGGAGGACTAGTCCTCGCAAGACCTACGAGCAGTACTTC
>TRBJ2-4|.|.|TRBV27
CASSPIGVKGKNIQYF
TGTGCCAGCAGTCCTATAGGGGTTAAGGGCAAAAACATTCAGTACTTC
>TRBJ1-1|many|.|TRBV30
CAWTLNTEAFF
TGTGCCTGGACACTGAACACTGAAGCTTTCTTT
>TRBJ1-1|many|TRBD1|TRBV28
CASRSGTGGFKAFF
TGTGCCAGCAGATCCGGGACAGGGGGATTTAAAGCTTTCTTT
>TRBJ1-6|few|TRBD1|TRBV30
CAWTRQGLTTNSPLHF
TGTGCCTGGACCAGACAGGGCCTTACTACTAATTCACCCCTCCACTTT
>TRBJ2-7|many|.|TRBV5-1
CASSAGQPYSYEQYF
TGCGCCAGCAGCGCGGGACAGCCCTACTCCTACGAGCAGTACTTC